The 11 T cell receptor beta chains given below trace back to one sample, sequenced in a study of T cells in Graves' hyperthyroidism and ophthalmopathy. RNA transcripts gave rise to amplified TCR beta CDR3 regions. Primed by the HTBI set, a first-round RT-PCR was run on the TCR CDR3. TCRdb reprocessed the multiplex PCR reads with MiXCR, giving one entry per CDR3 protein. The data contain over 650,000 distinct CDR3 sequences, less than 20% of them singletons. Sequencing was done on a sample of blood. The receptors derive from a man younger than 30 with Graves' hyperthyroidism.

The chain has TRBV9 and TRBJ2-7, with D tentatively TRBD2 (6 bases). Trimming shortened V by 0 bases and J by 2 bases, and 12 bases separated the two germline ends. Germline lookup yields CDR1 SGDLS and CDR2 YYNGEE. The CDR3 runs 15 residues. CDR3 region: CASSVGVAEPYEQYF. CDR3 bases: TGTGCCAGCAGCGTAGGGGTAGCGGAGCCCTACGAGCAGTACTTC.

This clonotype was recorded at least ten times. The chain couples TRBV3-1 to TRBJ1-1, with TRBD1 as a possible D gene (6 bases). This CDR3 comprises 11 residues. CDR1 and CDR2 (germline): LGHDT, YNNKEL (reference sequence). The V end lost 6 bases, the J end lost 11 bases, and 13 bases lay between the germline ends. The CDR3 region is CASSEGGTAFF. The CDR3 region has the DNA TGTGCCAGCAGTGAAGGGGGGACCGCTTTCTTT.

There are many counts of this clonotype. This chain joins TRBV7-9 and TRBJ2-6; no clear D gene. CDR3 length equals 13 residues. The V and J ends lost 6 bases and 1 base respectively, with 4 bases between them. The V gene's germline CDR1 is SEHNR and CDR2 FQNEAQ (reference sequence). The CDR3 spells CASSSSGANVLTF. The CDR3 nucleotides are TGTGCCAGCAGTTCGTCTGGGGCCAACGTCCTGACTTTC.

The table lists this clonotype with a few counts. The chain uses TRBV20-1 and TRBJ1-1; 12 positions match TRBD1. The CDR3 has 14 amino acids. V dropped 0 bases and J dropped 7; count of bases not matched to a gene: 3. Germline CDR1 reads DFQATT; CDR2 reads SNEGSKA (reference sequence). CDR3 region: CSAREGTGGIEAFF. For the CDR3, the DNA is TGCAGTGCTAGAGAAGGGACAGGGGGCATTGAAGCTTTCTTT.

This clonotype was counted a few times. The chain recombines TRBV20-1 with TRBJ2-7; no firm D call. V lost 3 bases and J lost 0, with 12 bases in between. Germline V gene sequence: CDR1 DFQATT, CDR2 SNEGSKA (reference sequence). The CDR3 is 14 amino acids. The CDR3 DNA sequence: TGCAGTGCTAGCCGAGTTGCCGGCTCCTACGAGCAGTACTTC. Protein: CSASRVAGSYEQYF.

The table lists this clonotype with many counts. The chain combines TRBV28 with TRBJ2-7; 9 nucleotides align to TRBD1. The V gene's germline CDR1 is MDHEN and CDR2 SYDVKM. V dropped 4 bases and J dropped 5; count of bases not matched to a gene: 9. CDR3 length: 15 amino acids. The CDR3 loop is CASSYPGQGTDEQYF. The CDR3 coding sequence is TGTGCCAGCAGTTACCCCGGACAGGGGACAGACGAGCAGTACTTC.

This clonotype occurred many times. This chain uses TRBV12-3 or TRBV12-4 with TRBJ1-1; D is unresolved. This CDR3 spans 13 amino acids. V was trimmed by 0 bases and J by 2 bases, leaving 4 bases between them. CDR3 nucleotides: TGTGCCAGCAGTTTAGCGACAAACACTGAAGCTTTCTTT. It specifies CASSLATNTEAFF.

The sample holds one count of this clonotype. The genes are TRBV7-9 and TRBJ2-2; 14 bases map to TRBD2. This CDR3 region has 18 residues. Germline CDR1 SEHNR, CDR2 FQNEAQ (reference sequence). Trimming cost V 5 bases and J 6 bases; bases outside gene matches: 11. The CDR3: CASSPKPGLAGGPGELFF. The CDR3 DNA is TGTGCCAGCAGCCCGAAACCCGGACTAGCGGGAGGCCCCGGGGAGCTGTTTTTT.

The table lists this clonotype with many counts. V is TRBV30 and J is TRBJ2-1; D is perhaps TRBD2 (5 bases). Between the trimmed V and J ends, which lost 0 bases and 15 bases, there was a span of 12 bases. Per the germline V gene, CDR1 is GTSNPN and CDR2 is SVGIG (reference sequence). This CDR3 has 11 residues. The CDR3 region is CAWSVPGGPFF. Here the CDR3 DNA reads TGTGCCTGGAGTGTACCCGGCGGGCCGTTCTTC.

This clonotype occurred a few times. The CDR3 DNA reads as TGTGCCAGCCTCTCTCCGGGACAGGCTCAAGAGACCCAGTACTTC. Residues: CASLSPGQAQETQYF. The rearrangement joins TRBV6-1 to TRBJ2-5; 8 positions match TRBD1. This CDR3 is 15 amino acids long. Germline V gene sequence: CDR1 MNHNS, CDR2 SASEGT. The trim removed 8 bases at V and 2 bases at J, leaving 10 bases unmatched.

The chain combines TRBV7-6 with TRBJ2-7; 8 bases agree with TRBD1. The CDR3 is 15 residues long. V lost 1 base, J lost 6 bases, and 8 bases stayed unmatched. The germline CDR1 and CDR2 sequences are SGHVS and FNYEAQ. CDR3 DNA sequence: TGTGCCAGCAGCTTAGAGTTCGGGACAGGAACCGAGCAGTACTTC. This translates into CASSLEFGTGTEQYF.